Listed below are T cell receptor beta chains from one sample, sequenced in a study of identical twins. TCRdb analysed the 5' RACE reads with MiXCR anew, one entry per CDR3 protein. The sample gives more than 400,000 distinct CDR3 sequences, 13% to 15% of which show up once; around 0.48% is in the top ten. This same sample was also taken into another study, of yellow fever vaccine responses in identical twins.

The sequenced sample was CD4+ T cells sorted from blood. These receptors all come from a woman aged 18-29 years in good health. The CDR3 runs from the conserved cysteine through the conserved F or W. Fields, in order: J gene, D gene, clone size, V gene, CDR3 DNA, CDR3 protein. A D gene is named only where the DNA matches it firmly. Some rows have no size entry. The others give once, few or many, or a class for an expanded clone.

TRBJ2-1	TRBD2	NA	TRBV28	TGTGCCAGCAGTTTACGACTAGCGGGAGTGAGGGATGAGCAGTTCTTC	CASSLRLAGVRDEQFF
TRBJ2-3	NA	NA	TRBV7-2	TGTGCCAGCAGCTTAGCGGGGAGGACTAGCACAGATACGCAGTATTTT	CASSLAGRTSTDTQYF
TRBJ2-3	TRBD1	NA	TRBV5-1	TGCGCCAGCAGCCAGGCCGGGACAGGGTCCACAGATACGCAGTATTTT	CASSQAGTGSTDTQYF
TRBJ1-1	NA	few	TRBV2	TGTGCCAGCAGACGCGCCGGGTCTACCGGAGCTTTCTTT	CASRRAGSTGAFF
TRBJ2-1	TRBD2	NA	TRBV5-1	TGCGCCAGCAGCTTGGAGCGGGGGGGATCCCATGAGCAGTTCTTC	CASSLERGGSHEQFF
TRBJ1-1	TRBD1	few	TRBV6-5	TGTGCCAGCAGGTATGGGACAGAGTACAACACTGAAGCTTTCTTT	CASRYGTEYNTEAFF
TRBJ2-1	NA	few	TRBV25-1	TGTGCCAGCAGTGATGGGGGGCGTAATGAGCAGTTCTTC	CASSDGGRNEQFF
TRBJ2-2	NA	NA	TRBV7-9	TGTGCCAGCAGCTTTAACGGGCCCGGGGAGCTGTTTTTT	CASSFNGPGELFF
TRBJ1-1	NA	NA	TRBV3-1	TGTGCCAGCACCTACGGGGGGAACACTGAAGCTTTCTTT	CASTYGGNTEAFF
TRBJ1-1	TRBD1	many	TRBV5-1	TGCGCCAGCAGCTCCGGACAGGGTTTCAACACTGAAGCTTTCTTT	CASSSGQGFNTEAFF
TRBJ1-1	TRBD1	few	TRBV18	TGTGCCAGCTCACAAGGGGACAGGGGACGGTCCGAAGCTTTCTTT	CASSQGDRGRSEAFF
TRBJ2-5	NA	NA	TRBV6-1	TGTGCCAGCAGCCCCATTGCGCCGAACGTTGGCGAGACCCAGTACTTC	CASSPIAPNVGETQYF
TRBJ2-5	NA	once	TRBV7-9	TGTGCCAGCAGCTCCCCCAACGGGGGGCGGAGGGAGACCCAGTACTTC	CASSSPNGGRRETQYF
TRBJ2-1	TRBD2	NA	TRBV7-6	TGTGCCAGCAGCTTGGGTCTAGCGGGGATTAAGTCCTACAATGAGCAGTTCTTC	CASSLGLAGIKSYNEQFF
TRBJ1-5	NA	many	TRBV7-9	TGTGCCAGCAGCTTAGCAGGGAACAATCAGCCCCAGCATTTT	CASSLAGNNQPQHF
TRBJ2-3	NA	NA	TRBV20-1	TGCAGTGCTAGAGAGGAGTTCACAGATACGCAGTATTTT	CSAREEFTDTQYF
TRBJ1-1	NA	NA	TRBV24-1	TGTGCCACCAGTGACAGGGGATCCACTGAAGCTTTCTTT	CATSDRGSTEAFF
TRBJ2-3	NA	few	TRBV5-1	TGCGCCAGCAGCTTGGGGCAGGGCGATGATACGCAGTATTTT	CASSLGQGDDTQYF
TRBJ2-1	NA	NA	TRBV12-3/TRBV12-4	TGTGCCAGCAGTCCCAGAGGGGGGGCCGTCAATGAGCAGTTCTTC	CASSPRGGAVNEQFF
TRBJ1-5	TRBD1	NA	TRBV12-3/TRBV12-4	TGTGCCAGCAGGACGGCTCCGGGACAGGGAGATCAGCCCCAGCATTTT	CASRTAPGQGDQPQHF
TRBJ2-2	TRBD2	NA	TRBV4-1	TGCGCCAGCAGCCAAGTTGGTTTGGGGCGGGAGGGCCTCACCGGGGAGCTGTTTTTT	CASSQVGLGREGLTGELFF
TRBJ2-5	NA	few	TRBV9	TGTGCCAGCAGCGTAGGGGCGCTTCAAGAGACCCAGTACTTC	CASSVGALQETQYF
TRBJ1-3	NA	NA	TRBV5-1	TGCGCCAGCAGCCCCGGGACATCCAGCTCTGGAAACACCATATATTTT	CASSPGTSSSGNTIYF